Below, 5 T cell receptor beta chains from the same sample are listed, as sequenced in a study of T cell responses to AZD1222 COVID-19 vaccine. Sequenced by immunoSEQ multiplex PCR; TCRdb stores in-frame clones only, minus some. The sample has about 100,000 clones, less than 95% seen once; the top ten hold 1.3%. The sample in question was peripheral blood, obtained on day 0 of AZD1222 vaccination. These receptors were obtained from an adult in good health.

The V and J genes are TRBV6-5 and TRBJ2-7; 7 nucleotides agree with TRBD1. This CDR3 is built from 14 residues. Germline CDR1 is MNHEY and CDR2 is SVGAGI. With 6 bases clipped from V and 0 bases from J, the junction kept 5 bases outside the gene matches. The CDR3 DNA is TGTGCCAGCAGACAGGGGATAAGCTCCTACGAGCAGTACTTC. This sequence encodes CASRQGISSYEQYF.

The rearrangement joins TRBV28 to TRBJ1-6, with 7 positions matching TRBD1. The CDR3 extends over 15 amino acids. From germline, CDR1 is MDHEN and CDR2 SYDVKM. With V trimmed by 4 bases and J by 9 bases, 9 bases remained unmatched. In DNA form, the CDR3 reads TGTGCCAGCAGTTCCCGGGACAGAGGGTTTTCACCCCTCCACTTT. It translates to CASSSRDRGFSPLHF.

V usage is TRBV2 and J usage is TRBJ1-2; D gene ambiguous. This CDR3 has 11 residues. Germline V gene sequence: CDR1 SNHLY, CDR2 FYNNEI. V gave up 6 bases and J gave up 7 bases, with 9 bases separating them. CDR3 region: CASRPVAGYTF. CDR3 coding DNA: TGTGCCAGCAGACCGGTTGCTGGCTACACCTTC.

This chain joins TRBV24-1 and TRBJ1-4, with 7 bases lining up with TRBD1. The CDR3 totals 13 residues. CDR1 is KGHDR, CDR2 SFDVKD, per germline. The V segment lost 7 bases and the J segment 7 bases; nucleotides outside the gene matches: 5. The CDR3 here is CATRGQEGEKLFF. The CDR3 nucleotides are TGTGCCACCAGAGGACAGGAAGGTGAAAAACTGTTTTTT.

This rearrangement joins TRBV19 to TRBJ1-5; possibly TRBD1 for D (5 bases). The V gene's germline CDR1 is LNHDA and CDR2 SQIVND (reference sequence). CDR3 length equals 16 residues. Between the trimmed V and J ends, which lost 5 bases and 6 bases, there was a span of 20 bases. The CDR3 nucleotides are TGTGCCAGTAGTCGGAGCGCAGATGGGGGGATTCAGCCCCAGCATTTT. Its translation: CASSRSADGGIQPQHF.